Listed here are 15 T cell receptor beta chains from one sample, sequenced in a study of shared clonotypes between healthy human individuals. TCRdb's table, derived via immunoSEQ multiplex PCR, lists solely in-frame clones and lacks some. Found here are 470,000 or so clones, roughly 80% of them singletons; the top ten hold approximately 12%. The specimen sequenced was PBMCs. These receptors came from a woman aged 40 to 50 in good health. Some clones in this sample may be carry-over from other donors' samples.

This sequence joins TRBV4-2 and TRBJ2-6; tentatively, D is TRBD1 (6 bases). The CDR3 covers 16 residues. With 6 bases removed from V and 1 base from J, the gap between germline ends came to 13 bases. Germline CDR1 is LGHNA and CDR2 is YNFKEQ. CDR3 loop: CASSRDTGSGANVLTF. The DNA for the CDR3 is TGTGCCAGCAGTCGGGATACAGGGTCTGGGGCCAACGTCCTGACTTTC.

A remark on this clone: A far larger clone lies a single base away; this is likely a read error. It is likely a read error, because the conserved phenylalanine at the end of the CDR3 is missing. In DNA, the CDR3 is TGTGCCAGCAGCGTAGGTCACGACAGTACTTACGAGCAGTACTCC. It codes for CASSVGHDSTYEQYS. This chain uses TRBV9 with TRBJ2-7; weak D call: TRBD1 (5 bases). This CDR3 spans 15 amino acids. Trimming shortened V by 0 bases and J by 4 bases, and 14 bases separated the two germline ends. Germline-derived CDR1 and CDR2 are SGDLS and YYNGEE.

This clone showed up just once. The V gene is TRBV5-4, the J gene TRBJ2-5, with D perhaps matching TRBD2 (6 bases). The CDR3 sequence is 15 residues long. V was cut by 3 bases and J by 5 bases, with 17 bases left in between. CDR1 and CDR2 from the germline V gene are SGHNT and YYREEE (reference sequence). CDR3 protein: CASSYLGASGETQYF. The CDR3 bases are TGTGCCAGCAGCTACCTCGGAGCGAGCGGGGAGACCCAGTACTTC. The full variable domain, in which reference TRBV5-4 and TRBJ2-5 provide the parts outside the CDR3, is ETGVTQSPTHLIKTRGQQVTLRCSSQSGHNTVSWYQQALGQGPQFIFQYYREEENGRGNFPPRFSGLQFPNYSSELNVNALELDDSALYLCASSYLGASGETQYFGPGTRLLVL.

V and J are TRBV28 and TRBJ2-3; 7 nucleotides agree with TRBD1. The CDR3 covers 18 residues. V gave up 8 bases and J gave up 1 base; unmatched junction bases: 18. Germline lookup yields CDR1 MDHEN and CDR2 SYDVKM. The CDR3 loop is CASLETGLVRSRTDTQYF. CDR3 coding DNA: TGTGCCAGCTTAGAGACAGGGTTGGTGCGGTCCCGCACAGATACGCAGTATTTT.

The chain combines TRBV28 with TRBJ2-2; 7 positions match TRBD2. CDR3 length: 16 residues. V trimming: 4 bases; J trimming: 4 bases; junction bases outside the gene matches: 9. Germline loops: CDR1 MDHEN, CDR2 SYDVKM. CDR3 sequence: CASSSSLAGVTGELFF. DNA for the CDR3: TGTGCCAGCAGTTCCTCTTTGGCGGGAGTCACCGGGGAGCTGTTTTTT.

This chain links TRBV15 with TRBJ1-1; possible D gene TRBD1, 5 bases. The germline CDR1 and CDR2 sequences are LNHNV and YYDKDF (reference sequence). The CDR3 is 13 residues long. V was trimmed by 3 bases and J by 6 bases, leaving 11 bases between them. As DNA, the CDR3 is TGTGCCACCAGCAGGGATAGAGGGGCTGAAGCTTTCTTT. Its protein is CATSRDRGAEAFF.

DNA of the CDR3: TGCGCCAGCAGCTTGGGCCAGGATGCAACTAATGAAAAACTGTTTTTT. Protein sequence: CASSLGQDATNEKLFF. J is TRBJ1-4 and V is TRBV5-1; unclear D gene. Trimming shortened V by 0 bases and J by 0 bases, and 9 bases separated the two germline ends. CDR3 size: 16 residues. In germline, CDR1 is SGHRS, CDR2 YFSETQ.

The rearrangement uses TRBV11-3 and TRBJ2-3; D is uncertain. The germline V and J ends were trimmed by 5 bases and 3 bases, with 12 bases remaining between them. The CDR3 has 14 amino acids. Germline assignment: CDR1 SGHNT and CDR2 YENEEA. The CDR3 DNA reads as TGTGCCAGCAGCCCCTATGAAGGGACAGATACGCAGTATTTT. This codes for CASSPYEGTDTQYF.

In regard to this clone: A far larger clone is a single base away, which makes a read error likely. Within the sample, other DNA sequences also encode this same CDR3. The chain combines TRBV28 with TRBJ1-2; 8 nucleotides line up with TRBD1. The CDR3 contains 13 residues. Germline V gene lookup returns CDR1 MDHEN and CDR2 SYDVKM. CDR3 loop: CASSFRGRGGYTF. The CDR3 nucleotides are TGTGCCAGCAGTTTCAGGGGGCGGGGAGGCTACACCTTT.

In the case of this clone: A single base is all that separates this from a far larger clone, so a read error is likely. This chain links TRBV30 with TRBJ1-5; D uncertain. CDR1 and CDR2 (germline): GTSNPN, SVGIG (reference sequence). This CDR3 spans 14 amino acids. The CDR3 reads CTWSVLASNQPQHF. The DNA for the CDR3 is TGTACCTGGAGTGTTCTGGCAAGCAATCAGCCCCAGCATTTT.

This clone was detected a few times. A single base separates this from a much larger clone, so it may be a read error. This sample includes further DNA sequences coding for the same CDR3. The chain employs TRBV7-9 and TRBJ1-4, with D tentatively TRBD1 (5 bases). CDR3 length: 18 amino acids. The germline CDR1 and CDR2 sequences are SEHNR and FQNEAQ (reference sequence). V was clipped by 5 bases and J by 11 bases, with 30 bases between them. CDR3 region: CASSDRTGTGSTRHKLFF. The CDR3 coding sequence is TGTGCCAGCAGCGACCGGACCGGGACGGGGTCAACCCGTCATAAACTGTTTTTT.

In nucleotides, the CDR3 is TGTGCCAGCAATAGGGCGGGAGTAAACATTCAGTACTTC. Residues: CASNRAGVNIQYF. The chain combines TRBV6-5 with TRBJ2-4; 7 positions agree with TRBD2. The J segment lost 6 bases and the V segment lost 7 bases, leaving 6 bases of the junction unmatched. Germline CDR1 MNHEY, CDR2 SVGAGI. The CDR3 is 13 residues long.

V and J are TRBV9 and TRBJ2-3, with D perhaps matching TRBD1 (5 bases). The CDR3 length is 14 residues. The germline gives CDR1 SGDLS, CDR2 YYNGEE. Trimming stripped 3 bases from V and 2 bases from J, with 10 bases between. In DNA, the CDR3 is TGTGCCAGCAGCGCAGACAGATACACAGATACGCAGTATTTT. It translates to CASSADRYTDTQYF.

Notes on this clone: Only one base separates this from a far larger clonotype, so it likely reflects a read error. The rearrangement joins TRBV6-5 to TRBJ1-1; possible D gene TRBD1, 6 bases. CDR1 and CDR2 from the germline V gene are MNHEY and SVGAGI. The CDR3 is 13 residues long. The CDR3: CASRGGSATGAFF. The DNA for the CDR3 is TGTGCCAGCAGGGGGGGCTCAGCTACTGGAGCTTTCTTT.

DNA of the CDR3: TGTGCCACCAGGACTTTACGGGGGCAATCCTACAATGAGCAGTTCTTC. Its translation is CATRTLRGQSYNEQFF. V gene TRBV15 combines with J gene TRBJ2-1; the D gene could be TRBD1 or TRBD2 (6 bases each). Germline V gene data show CDR1 as LNHNV and CDR2 as YYDKDF (reference sequence). Trimming removed 6 bases at V and 1 base at J, with 16 bases between. The CDR3 runs 16 residues.